The rows below give T cell receptor beta chains drawn from one sample of a study of beta chain features in type 1 diabetes. Sequenced by immunoSEQ multiplex PCR; TCRdb stores in-frame clones only, minus some. The data contain 130,000 to 150,000 clones, roughly 48% of them singletons. The sample consisted of Tregs from blood. These receptors were taken from a man aged 18 to 30 in good health. Both conserved end residues are part of each CDR3. Fields, in order: clone size, D gene, V gene, J gene, CDR3 DNA, CDR3 protein. A D gene is named only where the DNA matches it firmly. Part of the rows lack a size; the others show once, few, many or a class for expanded clones.

abundance: -; d_gene: TRBD1; v_gene: TRBV18; j_gene: TRBJ2-7; CDR3nt: TGTGCCAGCTTAGGGACAGGACGAGATGAGCAGTACTTC; CDR3aa: CASLGTGRDEQYF
abundance: few; d_gene: -; v_gene: TRBV11-2; j_gene: TRBJ2-3; CDR3nt: TGTGCCAGCAGCTTAGAGAGGACAGATACGCAGTATTTT; CDR3aa: CASSLERTDTQYF
abundance: -; d_gene: TRBD2; v_gene: TRBV4-1; j_gene: TRBJ2-5; CDR3nt: TGCGCCAGCAGCCCTCAGCGGGGGGGGGTGCAAGAGACCCAGTACTTC; CDR3aa: CASSPQRGGVQETQYF
abundance: -; d_gene: -; v_gene: TRBV30; j_gene: TRBJ1-2; CDR3nt: TGTGCCTGGGCCCGTGGAGGGTTCGGCTATGGCTACACCTTC; CDR3aa: CAWARGGFGYGYTF
abundance: -; d_gene: -; v_gene: TRBV19; j_gene: TRBJ2-3; CDR3nt: TGTGCCAGTAGTATTGGAGGCAGCACAGATACGCAGTATTTT; CDR3aa: CASSIGGSTDTQYF
abundance: -; d_gene: -; v_gene: TRBV6-5; j_gene: TRBJ2-5; CDR3nt: TGTGCCAGCAGTTACGAGTCGGGGAAAGTCGGGACCCAGTACTTC; CDR3aa: CASSYESGKVGTQYF
abundance: -; d_gene: -; v_gene: TRBV28; j_gene: TRBJ1-5; CDR3nt: TGTGCCAGCAGATCCGGCGGGGCCCGCAATCAGCCCCAGCATTTT; CDR3aa: CASRSGGARNQPQHF
abundance: -; d_gene: -; v_gene: TRBV19; j_gene: TRBJ1-1; CDR3nt: TGTGCCAGTAGTATTCGTCTCCGCAGGGAGAACACTGAAGCTTTCTTT; CDR3aa: CASSIRLRRENTEAFF
abundance: few; d_gene: -; v_gene: TRBV9; j_gene: TRBJ2-7; CDR3nt: TGTGCCAGCAGCGTTCGTGGAGCCCCCTCCTACGAGCAGTACTTC; CDR3aa: CASSVRGAPSYEQYF
abundance: -; d_gene: TRBD2; v_gene: TRBV7-2; j_gene: TRBJ2-1; CDR3nt: TGTGCCAGCAGCTTCGTGGTTCTTAGCGGGGCCCACCATGAGCAGTTCTTC; CDR3aa: CASSFVVLSGAHHEQFF
abundance: once; d_gene: TRBD1; v_gene: TRBV6-5; j_gene: TRBJ2-1; CDR3nt: TGTGCCAGCAGAGCGGGGACAGGGGGCCGGGATGAGCAGTTCTTC; CDR3aa: CASRAGTGGRDEQFF
abundance: -; d_gene: -; v_gene: TRBV7-9; j_gene: TRBJ1-1; CDR3nt: TGTGCCAGCAGCCCGCGGACAGCATCAAACACTGAAGCTTTCTTT; CDR3aa: CASSPRTASNTEAFF
abundance: -; d_gene: -; v_gene: TRBV5-1; j_gene: TRBJ2-2; CDR3nt: TGCGCCAGCAGCTTGGATACAGACACCGGGGAGCTGTTTTTT; CDR3aa: CASSLDTDTGELFF
abundance: few; d_gene: -; v_gene: TRBV4-2; j_gene: TRBJ2-5; CDR3nt: TGTGCCAGCAGCTACCAAGCGGAGCGAAAAGAGACCCAGTACTTC; CDR3aa: CASSYQAERKETQYF
abundance: -; d_gene: TRBD2; v_gene: TRBV7-2; j_gene: TRBJ2-5; CDR3nt: TGTGCCAGCAGCTTAAGGTCTTTCAGCGGGGGGCGGGAGACCCAGTACTTC; CDR3aa: CASSLRSFSGGRETQYF
abundance: -; d_gene: -; v_gene: TRBV7-9; j_gene: TRBJ2-5; CDR3nt: TGTGCCAGCAGCCTACGGGGATTTCAAGAGACCCAGTACTTC; CDR3aa: CASSLRGFQETQYF